This T cell receptor beta chain was identified during a study of blood T cell repertoires in COVID-19. The wider study: Acute-phase and convalescent COVID-19 samples originated in the United States, Italy and Spain. Sources were T cells, B-cell-depleted T cells, or PBMCs; the material itself was cDNA or gDNA.

In the source study's methods: From reference gene primer amplification, estimates of nucleated cell counts were derived. TCRdb keeps only in-frame clones here, not all; method: immunoSEQ multiplex PCR. The DNA gave D and trimming, while V, J and clone size come from that table. Of some 200,000 clones detected, roughly four fifths appear once; the ten largest clones hold roughly 2.3%. Trimming cost V 6 bases and J 5 bases; bases outside gene matches: 8. The CDR3 extends over 15 amino acids. Germline assignment: CDR1 SNHLY and CDR2 FYNNEI. The receptor was derived from a woman aged 55-75 years with acute or convalescent COVID-19. Sequenced material: peripheral blood. The chain combines TRBV2 with TRBJ2-1; 9 bases are a match to TRBD2. CDR3: CASRLGTSSNNEQFF. The CDR3 DNA reads TGTGCCAGCAGGCTCGGGACTAGCAGTAACAATGAGCAGTTCTTC.